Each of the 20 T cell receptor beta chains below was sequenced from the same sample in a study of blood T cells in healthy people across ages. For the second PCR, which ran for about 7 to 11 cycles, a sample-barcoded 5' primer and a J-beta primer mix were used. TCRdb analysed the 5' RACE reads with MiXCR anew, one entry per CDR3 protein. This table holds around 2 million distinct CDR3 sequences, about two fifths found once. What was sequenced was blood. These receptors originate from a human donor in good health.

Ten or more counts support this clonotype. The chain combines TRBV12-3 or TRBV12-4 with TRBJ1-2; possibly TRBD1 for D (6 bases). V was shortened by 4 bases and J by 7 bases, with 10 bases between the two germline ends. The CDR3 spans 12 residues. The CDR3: CASSSQGSGYTF. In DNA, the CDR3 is TGTGCCAGCAGTTCACAGGGAAGTGGCTACACCTTC.

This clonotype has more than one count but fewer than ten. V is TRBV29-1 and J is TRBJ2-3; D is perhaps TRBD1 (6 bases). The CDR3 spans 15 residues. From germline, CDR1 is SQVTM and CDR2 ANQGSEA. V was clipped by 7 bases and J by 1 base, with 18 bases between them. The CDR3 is CSARTWPGGTDTQYF. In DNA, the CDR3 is TGCAGCGCTCGGACTTGGCCAGGGGGCACAGATACGCAGTATTTT.

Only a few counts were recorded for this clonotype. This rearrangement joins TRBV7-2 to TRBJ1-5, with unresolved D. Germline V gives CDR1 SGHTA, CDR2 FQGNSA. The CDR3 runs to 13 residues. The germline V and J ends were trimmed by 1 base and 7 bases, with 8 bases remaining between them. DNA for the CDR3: TGTGCCAGCAGCTTAGAGCCGTACCAGCCCCAGCATTTT. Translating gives CASSLEPYQPQHF.

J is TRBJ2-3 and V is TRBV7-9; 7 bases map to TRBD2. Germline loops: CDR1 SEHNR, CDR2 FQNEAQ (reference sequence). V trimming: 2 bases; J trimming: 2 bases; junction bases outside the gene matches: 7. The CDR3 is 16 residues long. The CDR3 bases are TGTGCCAGCAGCTTAACTAGGGACTACCCCACAGATACGCAGTATTTT. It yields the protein CASSLTRDYPTDTQYF.

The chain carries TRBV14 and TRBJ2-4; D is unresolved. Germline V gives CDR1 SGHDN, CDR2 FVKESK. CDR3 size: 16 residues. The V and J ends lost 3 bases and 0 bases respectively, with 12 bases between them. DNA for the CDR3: TGTGCCAGCAGCCAGGCAGAGAATTTAGCCAAAAACATTCAGTACTTC. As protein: CASSQAENLAKNIQYF.

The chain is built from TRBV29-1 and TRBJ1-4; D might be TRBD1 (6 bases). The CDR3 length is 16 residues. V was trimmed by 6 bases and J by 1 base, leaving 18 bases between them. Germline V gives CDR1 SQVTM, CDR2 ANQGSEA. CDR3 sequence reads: CSVWGREIGTNEKLFF. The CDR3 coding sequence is TGCAGCGTATGGGGGCGGGAGATTGGAACTAATGAAAAACTGTTTTTT.

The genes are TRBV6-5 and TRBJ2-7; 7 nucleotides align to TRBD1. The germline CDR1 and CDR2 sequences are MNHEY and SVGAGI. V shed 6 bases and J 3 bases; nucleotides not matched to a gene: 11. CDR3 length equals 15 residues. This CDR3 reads CASSRDRDNLYEQYF. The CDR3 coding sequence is TGTGCCAGCAGCCGAGACAGGGATAATCTCTACGAGCAGTACTTC.

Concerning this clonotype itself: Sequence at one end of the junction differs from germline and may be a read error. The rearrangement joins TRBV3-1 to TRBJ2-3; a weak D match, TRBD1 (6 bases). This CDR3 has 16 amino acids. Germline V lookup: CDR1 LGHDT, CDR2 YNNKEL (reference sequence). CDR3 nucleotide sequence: TGTGCCTGCAGCCAATGGGGGCTAGCCCGGTCAGATACGCAGTATTTT. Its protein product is CACSQWGLARSDTQYF.

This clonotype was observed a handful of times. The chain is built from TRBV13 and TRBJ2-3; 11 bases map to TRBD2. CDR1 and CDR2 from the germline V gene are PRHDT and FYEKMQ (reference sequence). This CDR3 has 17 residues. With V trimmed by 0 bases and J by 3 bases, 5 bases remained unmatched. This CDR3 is CASSLGLTSGATDTQYF. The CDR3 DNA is TGTGCCAGCAGCTTAGGCCTGACTAGCGGGGCAACAGATACGCAGTATTTT.

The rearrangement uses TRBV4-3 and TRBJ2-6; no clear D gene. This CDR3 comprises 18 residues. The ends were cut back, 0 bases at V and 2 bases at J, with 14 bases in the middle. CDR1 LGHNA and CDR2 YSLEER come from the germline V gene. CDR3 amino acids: CASSQDHVLRAGANVLTF. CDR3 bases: TGCGCCAGCAGCCAAGATCACGTGCTAAGAGCTGGGGCCAACGTCCTGACTTTC.

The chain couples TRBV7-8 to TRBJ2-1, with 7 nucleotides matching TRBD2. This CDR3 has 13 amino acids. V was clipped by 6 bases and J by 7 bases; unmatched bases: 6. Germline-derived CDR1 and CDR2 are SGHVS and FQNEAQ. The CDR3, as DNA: TGTGCCAGCAGGCACCGCGGGGGTAATGAGCAGTTCTTC. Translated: CASRHRGGNEQFF.

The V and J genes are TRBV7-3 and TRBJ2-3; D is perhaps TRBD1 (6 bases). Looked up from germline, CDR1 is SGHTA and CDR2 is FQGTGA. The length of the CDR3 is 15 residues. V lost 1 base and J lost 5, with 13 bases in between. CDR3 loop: CASSLNGGKGDTQYF. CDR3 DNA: TGTGCCAGCAGCTTAAATGGGGGCAAAGGAGATACGCAGTATTTT.

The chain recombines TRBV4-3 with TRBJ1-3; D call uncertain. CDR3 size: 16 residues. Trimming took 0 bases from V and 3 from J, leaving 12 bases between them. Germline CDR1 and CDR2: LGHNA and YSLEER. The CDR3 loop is CASSQEAWIGGNTIYF. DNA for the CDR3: TGCGCCAGCAGCCAAGAGGCCTGGATAGGTGGAAACACCATATATTTT.

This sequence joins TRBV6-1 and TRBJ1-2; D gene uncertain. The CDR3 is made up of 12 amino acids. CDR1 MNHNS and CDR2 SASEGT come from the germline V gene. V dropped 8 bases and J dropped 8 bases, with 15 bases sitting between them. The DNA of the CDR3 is TGTGCCAGCGGATTCGTTGGGGTAGGCTACACCTTC. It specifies CASGFVGVGYTF.

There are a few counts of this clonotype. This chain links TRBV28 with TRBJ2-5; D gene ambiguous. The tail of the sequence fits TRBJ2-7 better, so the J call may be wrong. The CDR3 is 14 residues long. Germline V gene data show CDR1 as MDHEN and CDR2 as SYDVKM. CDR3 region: CASSPWRSSAEQYF. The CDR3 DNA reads TGTGCCAGCAGCCCTTGGCGTTCGTCTGCCGAGCAGTACTTC.

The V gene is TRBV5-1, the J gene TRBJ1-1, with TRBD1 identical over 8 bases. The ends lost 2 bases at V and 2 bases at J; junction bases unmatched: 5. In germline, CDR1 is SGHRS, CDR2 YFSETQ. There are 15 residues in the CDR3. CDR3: CASSLLDRVNTEAFF. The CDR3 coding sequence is TGCGCCAGCAGCTTATTGGACAGGGTCAACACTGAAGCTTTCTTT.

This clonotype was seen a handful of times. In DNA form, the CDR3 reads TGTGCCAGCAGCTTAATGGTAGCTTATGAGCAGTTCTTC. Its translation: CASSLMVAYEQFF. V and J are TRBV11-2 and TRBJ2-1; D remains unclear. Germline lookup yields CDR1 SGHAT and CDR2 FQNNGV. The CDR3 is 13 residues long. The V end lost 2 bases, the J end lost 8 bases, and 10 bases lay between the germline ends.

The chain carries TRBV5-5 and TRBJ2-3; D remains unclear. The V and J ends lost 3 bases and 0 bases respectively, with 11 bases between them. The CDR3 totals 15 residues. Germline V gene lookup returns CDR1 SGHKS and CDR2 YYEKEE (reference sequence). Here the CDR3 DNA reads TGTGCCAGCAGCTCCCATCTCCCTAGCACAGATACGCAGTATTTT. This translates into CASSSHLPSTDTQYF.

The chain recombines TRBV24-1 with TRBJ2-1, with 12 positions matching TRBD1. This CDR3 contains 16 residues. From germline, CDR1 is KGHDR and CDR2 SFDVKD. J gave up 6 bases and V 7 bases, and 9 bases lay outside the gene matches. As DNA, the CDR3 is TGTGCCACCAGACGACCGGGACAGGGGGCTTTCAATGAGCAGTTCTTC. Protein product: CATRRPGQGAFNEQFF.

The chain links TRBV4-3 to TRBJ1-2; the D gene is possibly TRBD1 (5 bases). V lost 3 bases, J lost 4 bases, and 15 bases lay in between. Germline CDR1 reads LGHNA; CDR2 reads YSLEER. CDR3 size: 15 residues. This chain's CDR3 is CASSQDPGLGYGYTF. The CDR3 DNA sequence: TGCGCCAGCAGCCAGGACCCGGGACTGGGCTATGGCTACACCTTC.